This record looks at one TCR beta chain sequence and its context. The data derive from a study of blood T cell repertoires in COVID-19. Here immunoSEQ multiplex PCR was the method, and the copy in TCRdb shows in-frame clones only, minus some. The repertoire has a few hundred thousand clones, about 90% of them found once; the top ten carry roughly 3%. V was pared by 4 bases and J by 0 bases, with 10 bases between. Germline lookup yields CDR1 MNHEY and CDR2 SVGEGT. This CDR3 is 15 amino acids long. The receptor was derived from a woman between 25 and 40 years old who had recovered from COVID-19. The sequencing input was PBMCs or T cells enriched from blood (not recorded which). V gene TRBV6-2 or TRBV6-3 combines with J gene TRBJ1-3; D might be TRBD1 (5 bases). The CDR3 spells CASSWDSYSGNTIYF. For the CDR3, the DNA is TGTGCCAGCAGTTGGGACTCCTACTCTGGAAACACCATATATTTT.